These 27 T cell receptor beta chains were sequenced from one sample in a study of T cells in Graves' hyperthyroidism and ophthalmopathy. Researchers took RNA transcripts and amplified the TCR beta CDR3 regions from them. The HTBI primer set served for first-round RT-PCR of the TCR CDR3. TCRdb re-called the multiplex PCR reads through MiXCR, storing one row per CDR3 protein. The sample lists approximately 560,000 distinct CDR3 sequences, less than 20% occurring once. Sequenced sample: blood. These receptor sequences come from a woman aged 25-40 years with Graves' hyperthyroidism.

This clonotype has ten or more counts. The V call is TRBV11-2, the J call TRBJ1-3, with D possibly being TRBD1 (6 bases). Germline-derived CDR1 and CDR2 are SGHAT and FQNNGV. The CDR3 has 16 amino acids. The V and J ends lost 4 bases and 3 bases respectively, with 16 bases between them. CDR3 sequence: CASSSQIRGIGNTIYF. The CDR3 nucleotides are TGTGCCAGCAGCTCCCAAATTAGGGGGATTGGAAACACCATATATTTT.

This clonotype was detected ten times or more. This chain joins TRBV3-1 and TRBJ2-2, with D perhaps matching TRBD1 (7 bases). The V gene's germline CDR1 is LGHDT and CDR2 YNNKEL (reference sequence). V was shortened by 5 bases and J by 3 bases, with 16 bases between the two germline ends. The CDR3 has 16 amino acids. CDR3 residues: CASSKRQGGDTGELFF. CDR3 in DNA: TGTGCCAGCAGCAAGAGACAGGGCGGGGACACCGGGGAGCTGTTTTTT.

The V gene is TRBV9, the J gene TRBJ2-1; 9 nucleotides line up with TRBD1. From germline, CDR1 is SGDLS and CDR2 YYNGEE. Trimming cost V 3 bases and J 4 bases; bases outside gene matches: 5. The CDR3 is 15 residues long. The CDR3, as DNA: TGTGCCAGCAGCGCCGGGACAGGGTTGTACAATGAGCAGTTCTTC. It translates to CASSAGTGLYNEQFF. Based on the CDR3 plus reference TRBV9 and TRBJ2-1, the full variable domain is DSGVTQTPKHLITATGQRVTLRCSPRSGDLSVYWYQQSLDQGLQFLIQYYNGEERAKGNILERFSAQQFPDLHSELNLSSLELGDSALYFCASSAGTGLYNEQFFGPGTRLTVL.

The chain combines TRBV12-3 or TRBV12-4 with TRBJ2-1; weak D call: TRBD2 (6 bases). V was shortened by 5 bases and J by 14 bases, with 16 bases between the two germline ends. This CDR3 spans 12 amino acids. CDR3 region: CASSGTSEREFF. The CDR3 DNA follows: TGTGCCAGCAGTGGGACTTCGGAGCGGGAGTTCTTC.

The chain links TRBV5-5 to TRBJ2-7; 8 nucleotides align to TRBD2. The trim removed 1 base at V and 6 bases at J, leaving 15 bases unmatched. Germline CDR1 SGHKS, CDR2 YYEKEE (reference sequence). CDR3 length: 17 amino acids. As DNA, the CDR3 is TGTGCCAGCAGCTTGAGGCAGGGCAGTAGCGGGGTCTCCGAGCAGTACTTC. Translated: CASSLRQGSSGVSEQYF.

This clonotype was counted many times. The chain uses TRBV3-2 and TRBJ2-7. TRBV3-2 is noted as a pseudogene. CDR3 length: 11 residues. DNA of the CDR3: TGTGCCAGCAGCCAAGTCCTCGAGCAGTACTTC. Amino acid sequence: CASSQVLEQYF.

In this sample, this clonotype turned up many times. J is TRBJ2-1 and V is TRBV11-2; TRBD1 agrees at 8 bases. The ends lost 1 base at V and 8 bases at J; junction bases unmatched: 10. Germline lookup yields CDR1 SGHAT and CDR2 FQNNGV. This CDR3 has 16 amino acids. The CDR3 protein is CASSLGDRPLGDEQFF. The CDR3 coding sequence is TGTGCCAGCAGCTTAGGGGACAGGCCCCTCGGCGATGAGCAGTTCTTC. Complete variable domain (other parts from reference TRBV11-2 and TRBJ2-1): EAGVAQSPRYKIIEKRQSVAFWCNPISGHATLYWYQQILGQGPKLLIQFQNNGVVDDSQLPKDRFSAERLKGVDSTLKIQPAKLEDSAVYLCASSLGDRPLGDEQFFGPGTRLTVL.

This clonotype was counted only a few times. At one of its ends the junction is not consistent with the germline gene, which may arise from a read error. The rearrangement uses TRBV7-2 and TRBJ2-3; 8 bases map to TRBD2. The CDR3 runs 14 residues. Germline V gene sequence: CDR1 SGHTA, CDR2 FQGNSA. The CDR3 DNA follows: TGTGCCAGCAGCTTCAGGACTAGCACAGATACGCGGTATTTT. It specifies CASSFRTSTDTRYF.

The genes are TRBV5-5 and TRBJ1-4, with D perhaps matching TRBD1 (5 bases). This CDR3 is 14 amino acids long. The germline CDR1 and CDR2 sequences are SGHKS and YYEKEE (reference sequence). Trimming took off 4 bases at V and 4 bases at J, with 11 bases between the two ends. DNA for the CDR3: TGTGCCAGCAGCCCGGGGGTTGATAATGAAAAACTGTTTTTT. Translating it yields CASSPGVDNEKLFF. The entire variable domain, with the rest obtained from reference TRBV5-5 and TRBJ1-4, is as follows: DAGVTQSPTHLIKTRGQQVTLRCSPISGHKSVSWYQQVLGQGPQFIFQYYEKEERGRGNFPDRFSARQFPNYSSELNVNALLLGDSALYLCASSPGVDNEKLFFGSGTQLSVL.

This clonotype was seen a handful of times. One junction end does not reproduce the germline sequence, and a read error may be involved. V and J are TRBV27 and TRBJ2-2; possible D gene TRBD2, 6 bases. Germline V lookup: CDR1 MNHEY, CDR2 SMNVEV (reference sequence). CDR3 length: 15 residues. DNA of the CDR3: TGTGCCAGCAGTAGTCCGGGACTCAACAGCGGGGAGCTGTTTTTT. It is translated as CASSSPGLNSGELFF.

This clonotype was counted between two and nine times. The chain links TRBV12-3 or TRBV12-4 to TRBJ2-2; perhaps TRBD2 as D (6 bases). This CDR3 comprises 13 residues. Between the trimmed V and J ends, which lost 8 bases and 6 bases, there was a span of 13 bases. Here the CDR3 DNA reads TGTGCCAGCGTGGGGCCGGGGGCCGGGGAGCTGTTTTTT. Translated, it gives CASVGPGAGELFF.

This clonotype was counted a few times. The chain combines TRBV27 with TRBJ2-5, with D perhaps matching TRBD1 (5 bases). Trimming cost V 6 bases and J 4 bases, with 24 bases left between them. The germline V gene has CDR1 MNHEY and CDR2 SMNVEV (reference sequence). The CDR3 covers 17 residues. CDR3 region: CASSLSLDTHVGETQYF. The CDR3 bases are TGTGCCAGCAGCCTATCGCTGGACACCCACGTGGGAGAGACCCAGTACTTC.

This clonotype was seen repeatedly, ten times or more. The gene calls are TRBV11-3 and TRBJ2-1; possibly TRBD2 for D (7 bases). V was clipped by 5 bases and J by 4 bases, with 12 bases between them. The CDR3 is 14 amino acids. Germline CDR1 reads SGHNT; CDR2 reads YENEEA. The CDR3 reads CASSRRGAYNEQFF. CDR3 nucleotide sequence: TGTGCCAGCAGCCGACGGGGGGCGTACAATGAGCAGTTCTTC.

The sample holds many counts of this clonotype. The chain links TRBV6-2 or TRBV6-3 to TRBJ1-5; TRBD1 matches at 8 bases. The CDR3 sequence is 18 residues long. V was clipped by 4 bases and J by 10 bases; unmatched bases: 21. The germline V gene has CDR1 MNHEY and CDR2 SVGEGT. CDR3 nucleotides: TGTGCCAGCAGTTCCGACCCCCGACAGGGGAGAACAATCAGCCCCCAGCATTTT. Translation: CASSSDPRQGRTISPQHF.

The chain employs TRBV27 and TRBJ1-4, with D maybe TRBD1 (6 bases). The V and J ends lost 6 bases and 6 bases respectively, with 11 bases between them. CDR1 MNHEY and CDR2 SMNVEV come from the germline V gene (reference sequence). The CDR3 extends over 13 amino acids. The CDR3 coding sequence is TGTGCCAGCAGGGGGGCTGAGGATGAAAAACTGTTTTTT. Residues: CASRGAEDEKLFF.

This clonotype showed up just once. The V and J genes are TRBV4-1 and TRBJ2-1, with 7 nucleotides matching TRBD2. V gave up 4 bases and J gave up 4 bases; unmatched junction bases: 7. The CDR3 is 15 residues long. Germline V gene data show CDR1 as MGHRA and CDR2 as YSYEKL. CDR3 DNA sequence: TGCGCCAGCAGCCTTCCAGCGGGACTTTACAATGAGCAGTTCTTC. Protein sequence: CASSLPAGLYNEQFF.

This chain links TRBV29-1 with TRBJ1-2, with unresolved D. Trimming stripped 2 bases from V and 0 bases from J, with 7 bases between. Germline assignment: CDR1 SQVTM and CDR2 ANQGSEA. This CDR3 comprises 13 residues. The CDR3 here is CSVEIVANYGYTF. Here the CDR3 DNA reads TGCAGCGTTGAAATAGTAGCTAACTATGGCTACACCTTC.

This clonotype was seen many times. This rearrangement joins TRBV18 to TRBJ1-5; unclear D gene. The germline gives CDR1 KGHSH, CDR2 LQKENI. The CDR3 sequence is 15 residues long. V lost 3 bases and J 4 bases, leaving 13 bases between the germline ends. CDR3 DNA sequence: TGTGCCAGCTCACCGCGGAGATTACTAAATCAGCCCCAGCATTTT. This encodes CASSPRRLLNQPQHF.

This clonotype has a count of ten or more. The CDR3 bases are TGCGCCAGCAGCTTGACTAGCGGGAGATATGAAGCCAAAAACATTCAGTACTTC. This encodes CASSLTSGRYEAKNIQYF. V is TRBV5-1 and J is TRBJ2-4; 11 positions match TRBD2. Trimming cost V 1 base and J 0 bases; bases outside gene matches: 6. CDR3 length equals 18 residues. The V gene's germline CDR1 is SGHRS and CDR2 YFSETQ. Filled out from reference TRBV5-1 and TRBJ2-4, the complete variable domain reads KAGVTQTPRYLIKTRGQQVTLSCSPISGHRSVSWYQQTPGQGLQFLFEYFSETQRNKGNFPGRFSGRQFSNSRSEMNVSTLELGDSALYLCASSLTSGRYEAKNIQYFGAGTRLSVL.

The table lists this clonotype with many counts. V is TRBV27 and J is TRBJ1-5; TRBD1 agrees at 9 bases. The germline gives CDR1 MNHEY, CDR2 SMNVEV (reference sequence). The V segment lost 0 bases and the J segment 6 bases; nucleotides outside the gene matches: 6. This CDR3 comprises 16 residues. The CDR3 region is CASSLSRTGGGQPQHF. The CDR3 nucleotides read TGTGCCAGCAGTTTATCGAGAACAGGGGGCGGTCAGCCCCAGCATTTT.

The table lists this clonotype with many counts. The V call is TRBV20-1, the J call TRBJ1-1, with 8 nucleotides matching TRBD1. V trimming: 6 bases; J trimming: 2 bases; junction bases outside the gene matches: 11. Germline loops: CDR1 DFQATT, CDR2 SNEGSKA (reference sequence). The CDR3 runs to 15 residues. CDR3 nucleotides: TGCAGTGCAAAGGACAGGGATCCGTTTAACACTGAAGCTTTCTTT. As protein: CSAKDRDPFNTEAFF.

CDR3 sequence (DNA): TGTGCCAGCAGCTTGGGTGGCAGGGCCGCCTCCTACGAGCAGTACTTC. It yields the protein CASSLGGRAASYEQYF. This chain uses TRBV5-4 with TRBJ2-7, with D possibly TRBD1 on 5 matching bases. CDR3 length: 16 residues. Trimming stripped 0 bases from V and 0 bases from J, with 13 bases between. Germline-derived CDR1 and CDR2 are SGHNT and YYREEE (reference sequence).

This clonotype was counted many times. The V gene is TRBV2, the J gene TRBJ2-1, with 15 nucleotides matching TRBD2. Trimming at V came to 6 bases and at J to 10 bases, leaving 7 bases not matched to a gene. The germline V gene has CDR1 SNHLY and CDR2 FYNNEI. This CDR3 has 15 amino acids. Here the CDR3 DNA reads TGTGCCAGCAGCCCCGGGACTAGCGGGAGGACCGAGCAGTTCTTC. This sequence encodes CASSPGTSGRTEQFF.

This clonotype has more than one count but fewer than ten. The rearrangement uses TRBV15 and TRBJ2-7; D not certain. V was clipped by 0 bases and J by 3 bases, with 6 bases between them. The CDR3 runs 13 residues. Germline assignment: CDR1 LNHNV and CDR2 YYDKDF (reference sequence). The CDR3 sequence is CATSRESGYEQYF. In nucleotides, the CDR3 is TGTGCCACCAGCAGAGAGTCCGGCTACGAGCAGTACTTC.

This clonotype was detected many times. V gene TRBV12-3 or TRBV12-4 combines with J gene TRBJ2-7; 13 bases are shared with TRBD2. Trimming took 5 bases from V and 6 from J; bases not matched to a gene: 7. The CDR3 spans 15 residues. CDR3 bases: TGTGCCAGCAGTACCGGGACTAGCGGGACGATCGAGCAGTACTTC. It yields the protein CASSTGTSGTIEQYF.

This clonotype was recorded at least ten times. The gene calls are TRBV5-1 and TRBJ2-7; D perhaps matches TRBD1 (5 bases). This CDR3 has 14 amino acids. V shed 0 bases and J shed 4 bases, with 11 bases lying between them. Germline assignment: CDR1 SGHRS and CDR2 YFSETQ. This CDR3 reads CASSLAGREYEQYF. The CDR3 nucleotides are TGCGCCAGCAGCTTGGCGGGCAGGGAATACGAGCAGTACTTC.

This clonotype was seen many times. The chain recombines TRBV7-2 with TRBJ2-7; no clear D gene. Germline lookup yields CDR1 SGHTA and CDR2 FQGNSA. The V end was cut by 1 base, the J end by 2 bases, with 3 bases between. The CDR3 covers 12 residues. The CDR3 reads CASSLVPYEQYF. The CDR3 DNA is TGTGCCAGCAGCTTAGTTCCCTACGAGCAGTACTTC.